The present entry profiles one T cell receptor beta chain with its context. Its antigen is not known. The CDR3 is 12 amino acids. The ends lost 11 bases at V and 4 bases at J; junction bases unmatched: 6. CDR1 and CDR2 (germline): MDHEN, SYDVKM. This sample is drawn from a study of cytomegalovirus exposure and HLA in healthy donors. Study-level results: When a later analysis compared HLA-associated TCR beta chains with equally common others, the HLA-associated chains turned out to be more clonally expanded and to have lower generation probabilities. Compared with the approximately 700-donor mean, an Asian-associated ancestry cluster reportedly had fewer N-insertions, according to a later analysis.

Vbeta (60) and Jbeta (13) primers were used in the PCR. Here immunoSEQ multiplex PCR was the method, and the copy in TCRdb shows in-frame clones only, minus some. The table lists more than 110,000 clones, around three quarters of them singletons. The V and J genes are TRBV28 and TRBJ1-2, with TRBD1 matching over 8 bases. The source is a woman aged 55 to 70 in good health and CMV-seropositive. Sequencing was carried out using PBMCs. CDR3 sequence: CALQGVSYGYTF. DNA for the CDR3: TGTGCCCTACAGGGGGTTAGCTATGGCTACACCTTC.